The clone carrying this TCR beta chain is categorized as large. Its antigen is unknown. TCR libraries were prepared from around 14 ng of total RNA with the QIAseq Immune Repertoire TCR panel. TCRdb re-analysed the reads in MiXCR, keeping a single row per CDR3 protein. The data contain about 670 distinct CDR3 sequences, roughly 9% of them singletons. From live CD3+CD8+TCRalphabeta+ cells, four PD-1 and/or TIGIT subsets were sorted. This entry is derived from a study of circulating CD8 cells and anti-PD-1 response in melanoma. Findings and caveats of the study: Under 7% of TRB clonotypes were shared between subsets at M1.

Germline V gene sequence: CDR1 LGHNA, CDR2 YSLEER. The CDR3 is 13 residues long. The ends were cut back, 3 bases at V and 6 bases at J, with 9 bases in the middle. This chain connects TRBV4-3 to TRBJ2-1; maybe TRBD1 (5 bases). This TCR was recovered from a human donor with melanoma. The sample consisted of CD8+ T cells from PBMCs, taken at baseline or after one month of anti-PD-1 therapy (not recorded which). CDR3 sequence reads: CASSQSQGNEQFF. Here the CDR3 DNA reads TGCGCCAGCAGCCAGAGCCAGGGCAATGAGCAGTTCTTC.